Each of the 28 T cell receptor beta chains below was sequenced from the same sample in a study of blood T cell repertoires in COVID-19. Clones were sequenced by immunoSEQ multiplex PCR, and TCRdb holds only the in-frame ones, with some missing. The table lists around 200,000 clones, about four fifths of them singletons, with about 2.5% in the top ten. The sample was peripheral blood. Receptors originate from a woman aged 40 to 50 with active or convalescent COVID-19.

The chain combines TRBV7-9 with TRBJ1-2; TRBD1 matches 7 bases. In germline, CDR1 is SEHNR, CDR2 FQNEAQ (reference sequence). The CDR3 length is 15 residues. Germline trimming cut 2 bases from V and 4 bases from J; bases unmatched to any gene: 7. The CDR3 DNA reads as TGTGCCAGCAGCTTAATAGGGGGCGCACCCTATGGCTACACCTTC. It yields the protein CASSLIGGAPYGYTF.

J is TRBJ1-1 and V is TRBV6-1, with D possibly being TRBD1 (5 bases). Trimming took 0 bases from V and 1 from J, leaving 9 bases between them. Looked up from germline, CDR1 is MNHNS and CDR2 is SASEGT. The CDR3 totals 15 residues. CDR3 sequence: CASSEAVRGNTEAFF. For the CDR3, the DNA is TGTGCCAGCAGTGAAGCGGTTAGGGGGAACACTGAAGCTTTCTTT.

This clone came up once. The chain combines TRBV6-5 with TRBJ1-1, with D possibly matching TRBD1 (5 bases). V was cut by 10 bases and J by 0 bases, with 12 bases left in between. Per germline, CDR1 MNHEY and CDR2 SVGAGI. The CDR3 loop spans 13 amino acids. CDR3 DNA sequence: TGTGCCATTTCGCAGGGATTGAACACTGAAGCTTTCTTT. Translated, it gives CAISQGLNTEAFF.

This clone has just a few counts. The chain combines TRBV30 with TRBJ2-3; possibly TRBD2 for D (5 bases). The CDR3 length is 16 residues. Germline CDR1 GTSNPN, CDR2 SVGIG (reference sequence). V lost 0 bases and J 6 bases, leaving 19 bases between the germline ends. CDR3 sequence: CAWSVLSSLLRDTQYF. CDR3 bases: TGTGCCTGGAGTGTACTTTCTAGCCTGCTTCGCGATACGCAGTATTTT. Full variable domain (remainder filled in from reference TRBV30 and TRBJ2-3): SQTIHQWPATLVQPVGSPLSLECTVEGTSNPNLYWYRQAAGRGLQLLFYSVGIGQISSEVPQNLSASRPQDRQFILSSKKLLLSDSGFYLCAWSVLSSLLRDTQYFGPGTRLTVL.

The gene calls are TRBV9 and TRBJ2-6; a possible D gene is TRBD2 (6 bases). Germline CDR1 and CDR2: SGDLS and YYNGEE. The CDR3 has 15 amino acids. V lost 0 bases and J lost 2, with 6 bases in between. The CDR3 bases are TGTGCCAGCAGCGTAGGGGGGGCTGGGGCCAACGTCCTGACTTTC. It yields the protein CASSVGGAGANVLTF.

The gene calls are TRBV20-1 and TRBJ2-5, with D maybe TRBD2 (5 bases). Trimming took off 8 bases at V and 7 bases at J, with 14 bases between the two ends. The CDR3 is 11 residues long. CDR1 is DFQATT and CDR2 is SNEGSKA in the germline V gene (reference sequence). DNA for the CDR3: TGCAGTCTTTTGGCCGAGGGGACCCAGTACTTC. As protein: CSLLAEGTQYF.

This CDR3 is CASSLSTGAGETQYF. In nucleotides, the CDR3 is TGTGCCAGCAGTTTATCGACAGGCGCAGGGGAGACCCAGTACTTC. The chain couples TRBV27 to TRBJ2-5; D may be TRBD1 (6 bases). The CDR3 is 15 amino acids. The germline CDR1 and CDR2 sequences are MNHEY and SMNVEV (reference sequence). Trimming stripped 0 bases from V and 5 bases from J, with 13 bases between.

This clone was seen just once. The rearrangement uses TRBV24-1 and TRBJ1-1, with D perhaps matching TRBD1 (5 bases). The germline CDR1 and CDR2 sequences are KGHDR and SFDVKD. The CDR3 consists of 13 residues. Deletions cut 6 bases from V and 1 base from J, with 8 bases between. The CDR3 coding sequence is TGTGCCACCAGTAAGGGGCGGAACACTGAAGCTTTCTTT. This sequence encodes CATSKGRNTEAFF.

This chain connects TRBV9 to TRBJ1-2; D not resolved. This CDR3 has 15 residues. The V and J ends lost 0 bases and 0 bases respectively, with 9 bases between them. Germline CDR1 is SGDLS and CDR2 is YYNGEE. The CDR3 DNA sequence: TGTGCCAGCAGCGTAGTGGCACAGTCTAACTATGGCTACACCTTC. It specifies CASSVVAQSNYGYTF.

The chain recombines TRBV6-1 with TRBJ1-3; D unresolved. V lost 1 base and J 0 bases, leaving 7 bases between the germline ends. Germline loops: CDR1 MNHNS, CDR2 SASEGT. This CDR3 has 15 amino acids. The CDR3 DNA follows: TGTGCCAGCAGTGAAGTAGCTGGCTCTGGAAACACCATATATTTT. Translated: CASSEVAGSGNTIYF.

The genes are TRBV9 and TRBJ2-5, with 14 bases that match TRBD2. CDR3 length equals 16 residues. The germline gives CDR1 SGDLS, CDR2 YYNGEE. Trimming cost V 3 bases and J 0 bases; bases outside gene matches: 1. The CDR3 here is CASSGGLAGDQETQYF. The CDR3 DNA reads TGTGCCAGCAGCGGGGGACTAGCGGGAGACCAAGAGACCCAGTACTTC.

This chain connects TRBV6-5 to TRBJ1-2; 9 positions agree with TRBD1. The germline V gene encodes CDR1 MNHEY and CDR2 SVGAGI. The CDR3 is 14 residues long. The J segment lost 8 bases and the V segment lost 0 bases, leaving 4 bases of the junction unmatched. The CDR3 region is CASSYSNRGQGYTF. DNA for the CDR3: TGTGCCAGCAGTTACTCGAACAGGGGGCAGGGCTACACCTTC.

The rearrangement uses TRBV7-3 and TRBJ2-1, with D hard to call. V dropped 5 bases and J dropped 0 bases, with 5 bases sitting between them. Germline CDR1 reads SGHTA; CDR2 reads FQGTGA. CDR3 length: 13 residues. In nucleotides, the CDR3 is TGTGCCAGCAGCGAGAGCTCCTACAATGAGCAGTTCTTC. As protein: CASSESSYNEQFF.

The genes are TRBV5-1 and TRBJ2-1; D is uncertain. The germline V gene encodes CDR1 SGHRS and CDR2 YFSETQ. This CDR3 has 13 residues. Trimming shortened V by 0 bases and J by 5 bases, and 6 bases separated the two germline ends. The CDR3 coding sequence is TGCGCCAGCAGCTTGGCACAGAACAATGAGCAGTTCTTC. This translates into CASSLAQNNEQFF.

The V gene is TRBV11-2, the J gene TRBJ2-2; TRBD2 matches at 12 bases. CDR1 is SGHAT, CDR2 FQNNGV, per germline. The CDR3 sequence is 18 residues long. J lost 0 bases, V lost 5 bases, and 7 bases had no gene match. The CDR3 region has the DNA TGTGCCAGCAGCCATCTAGCGGGAGGGCCTGCGAACACCGGGGAGCTGTTTTTT. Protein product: CASSHLAGGPANTGELFF.

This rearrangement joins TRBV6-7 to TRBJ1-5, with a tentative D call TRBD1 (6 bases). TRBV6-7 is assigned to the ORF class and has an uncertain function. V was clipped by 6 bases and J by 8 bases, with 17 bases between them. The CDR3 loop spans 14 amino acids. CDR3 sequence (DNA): TGTGCCAGCAGCCGTCGGGGGGGCTTTAAGCCCCAGCATTTT. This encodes CASSRRGGFKPQHF.

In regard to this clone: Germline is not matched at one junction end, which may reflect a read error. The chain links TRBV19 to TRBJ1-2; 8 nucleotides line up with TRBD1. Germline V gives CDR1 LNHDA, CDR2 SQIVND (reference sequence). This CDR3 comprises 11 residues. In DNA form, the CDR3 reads TGTGCCAGTAGGCAGGGGGCCCGTCTCGCCTTC. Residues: CASRQGARLAF.

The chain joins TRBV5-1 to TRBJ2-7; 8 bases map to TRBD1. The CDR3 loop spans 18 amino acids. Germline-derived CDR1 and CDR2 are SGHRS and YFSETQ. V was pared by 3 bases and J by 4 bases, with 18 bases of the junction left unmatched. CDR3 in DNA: TGCGCCAGCAGCTCGCGCGACTCAACAGGGGGAATTGTGTACGAGCAGTACTTC. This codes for CASSSRDSTGGIVYEQYF.

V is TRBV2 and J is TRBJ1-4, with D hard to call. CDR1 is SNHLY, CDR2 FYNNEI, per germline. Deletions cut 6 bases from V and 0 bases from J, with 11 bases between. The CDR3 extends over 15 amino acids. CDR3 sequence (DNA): TGTGCCAGCAGCCAGTCCCTTGCAACTAATGAAAAACTGTTTTTT. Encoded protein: CASSQSLATNEKLFF.

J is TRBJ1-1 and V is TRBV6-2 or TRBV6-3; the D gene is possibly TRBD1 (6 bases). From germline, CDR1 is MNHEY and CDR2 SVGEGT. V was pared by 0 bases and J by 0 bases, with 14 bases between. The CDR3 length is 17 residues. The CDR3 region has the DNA TGTGCCAGCAGTTACTCGATGGGGGCCGGAATGAACACTGAAGCTTTCTTT. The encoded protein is CASSYSMGAGMNTEAFF.

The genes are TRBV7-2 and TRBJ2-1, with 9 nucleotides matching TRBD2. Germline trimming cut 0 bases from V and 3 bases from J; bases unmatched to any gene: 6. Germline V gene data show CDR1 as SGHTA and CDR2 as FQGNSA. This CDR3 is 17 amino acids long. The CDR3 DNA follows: TGTGCCAGCAGCTTAGCGAACGGGCGGGGGGGCTACAATGAGCAGTTCTTC. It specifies CASSLANGRGGYNEQFF.

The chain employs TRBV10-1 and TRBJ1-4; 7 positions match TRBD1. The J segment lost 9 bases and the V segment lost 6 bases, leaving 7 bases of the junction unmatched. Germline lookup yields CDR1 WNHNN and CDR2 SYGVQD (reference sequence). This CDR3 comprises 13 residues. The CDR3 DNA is TGCGCCAGCAGGGACAGGATCTTGAAAAAACTGTTTTTT. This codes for CASRDRILKKLFF.

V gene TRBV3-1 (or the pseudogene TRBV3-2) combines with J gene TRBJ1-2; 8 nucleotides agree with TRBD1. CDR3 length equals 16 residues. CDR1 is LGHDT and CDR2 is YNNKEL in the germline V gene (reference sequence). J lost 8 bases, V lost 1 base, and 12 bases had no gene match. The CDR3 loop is CASSQAPPDRVKGYTF. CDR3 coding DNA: TGTGCCAGCAGCCAAGCCCCCCCGGACAGGGTAAAAGGCTACACCTTC.

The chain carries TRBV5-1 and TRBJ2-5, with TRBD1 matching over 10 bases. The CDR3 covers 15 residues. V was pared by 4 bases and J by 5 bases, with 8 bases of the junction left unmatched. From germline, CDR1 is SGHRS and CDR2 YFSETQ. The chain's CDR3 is CASSTGQGGQETQYF. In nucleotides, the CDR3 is TGCGCCAGCAGCACCGGACAGGGGGGTCAGGAGACCCAGTACTTC.

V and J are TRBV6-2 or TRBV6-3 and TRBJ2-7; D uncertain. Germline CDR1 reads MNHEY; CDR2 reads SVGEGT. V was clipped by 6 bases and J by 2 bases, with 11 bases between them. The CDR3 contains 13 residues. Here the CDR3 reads CASSLGVPYEQYF. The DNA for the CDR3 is TGTGCCAGCAGCCTAGGAGTTCCCTACGAGCAGTACTTC.

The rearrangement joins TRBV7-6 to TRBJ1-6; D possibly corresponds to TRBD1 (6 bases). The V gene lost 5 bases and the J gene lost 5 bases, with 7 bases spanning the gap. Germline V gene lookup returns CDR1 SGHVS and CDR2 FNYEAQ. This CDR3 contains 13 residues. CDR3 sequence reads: CASSRDNNSPLHF. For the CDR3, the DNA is TGTGCCAGCAGCCGGGACAATAATTCACCCCTCCACTTT.

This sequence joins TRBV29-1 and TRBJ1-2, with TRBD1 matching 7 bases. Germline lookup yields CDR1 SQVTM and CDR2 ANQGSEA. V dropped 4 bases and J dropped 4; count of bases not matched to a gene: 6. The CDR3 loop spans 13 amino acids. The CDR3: CSVGRGQGYGYTF. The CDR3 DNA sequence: TGCAGCGTTGGAAGGGGGCAGGGCTATGGCTACACCTTC. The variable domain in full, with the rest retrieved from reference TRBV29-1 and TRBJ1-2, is SAVISQKPSRDICQRGTSLTIQCQVDSQVTMMFWYRQQPGQSLTLIATANQGSEATYESGFVIDKFPISRPNLTFSTLTVSNMSPEDSSIYLCSVGRGQGYGYTFGSGTRLTVV.

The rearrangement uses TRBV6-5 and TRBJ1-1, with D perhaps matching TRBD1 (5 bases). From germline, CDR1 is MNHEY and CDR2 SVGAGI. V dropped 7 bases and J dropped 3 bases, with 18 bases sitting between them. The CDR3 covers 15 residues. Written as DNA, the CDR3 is TGTGCCAGCACCACCCAGGAAAGGGGTGACACTGAAGCTTTCTTT. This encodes CASTTQERGDTEAFF.